This T cell receptor (beta chain) was sequenced for a study of blood T cell repertoires in COVID-19. Participant age was about 18 to 89 years, and participants resided in 24 US areas. Donors of Cohort 3 who recovered were those that had two negative PCRs, clearance, or symptom resolution. Repertoires were generated with immunoSEQ multiplex PCR, while TCRdb's copy carries only in-frame clones and drops some. This table holds about 170,000 clones, approximately 87% found once. Material: PBMCs or T cells enriched from blood (not recorded which). The clonotype originates from a woman aged 45-60 years who had recovered from COVID-19.

CDR3 bases: TGCGCCAGCAGCCTCGGATTCGGGTCCAGAGCGAACACTGAAGCTTTCTTT. It encodes CASSLGFGSRANTEAFF. The J gene is TRBJ1-1, the V gene TRBV4-1; D gene unclear. Deletions cut 4 bases from V and 1 base from J, with 19 bases between. The V gene's germline CDR1 is MGHRA and CDR2 YSYEKL. The CDR3 length is 17 residues.